This TCR beta chain was retrieved from a study of CD8 T cells in Susac syndrome. V trimming: 7 bases; J trimming: 8 bases; junction bases outside the gene matches: 7. The CDR3 extends over 14 amino acids. CDR1 LNHDA and CDR2 SQIVND come from the germline V gene (reference sequence). The authors reverse transcribed about 0.45 to 1 ug RNA with random hexamers. TCRdb reprocessed the immunoSEQ multiplex PCR reads with MiXCR, giving one entry per CDR3 protein. The sample has tens of thousands of distinct CDR3 sequences; approximately 94% are singletons. CD8+ and CD4+ T cells were negatively isolated; TEMRA cells were FACS-enriched.

This chain links TRBV19 with TRBJ1-4, with 10 bases lining up with TRBD1. The source is a human donor in good health. Sequencing was carried out using CD8+ T cells from PBMCs. The CDR3 loop reads CASKGDRGLEKLFF. Here the CDR3 DNA reads TGTGCCAGTAAGGGGGACAGGGGATTAGAAAAACTGTTTTTT.